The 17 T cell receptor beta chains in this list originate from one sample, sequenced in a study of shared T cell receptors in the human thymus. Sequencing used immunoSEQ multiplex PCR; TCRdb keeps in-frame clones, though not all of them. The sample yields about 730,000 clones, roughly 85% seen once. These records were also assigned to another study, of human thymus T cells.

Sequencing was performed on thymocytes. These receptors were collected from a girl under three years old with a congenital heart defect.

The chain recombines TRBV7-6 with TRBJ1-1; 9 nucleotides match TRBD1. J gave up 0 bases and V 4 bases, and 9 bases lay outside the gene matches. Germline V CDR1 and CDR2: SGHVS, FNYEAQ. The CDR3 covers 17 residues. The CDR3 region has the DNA TGTGCCAGCAGCTCAGCGACAGGGGGGGTTATGAACACTGAAGCTTTCTTT. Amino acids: CASSSATGGVMNTEAFF.

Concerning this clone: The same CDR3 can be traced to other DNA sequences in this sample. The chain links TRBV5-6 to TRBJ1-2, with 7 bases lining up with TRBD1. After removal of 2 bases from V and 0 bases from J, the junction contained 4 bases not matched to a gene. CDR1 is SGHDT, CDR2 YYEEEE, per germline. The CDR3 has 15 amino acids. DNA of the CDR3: TGTGCCAGCAGCTTAGGACAGGAAGCTAACTATGGCTACACCTTC. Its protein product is CASSLGQEANYGYTF.

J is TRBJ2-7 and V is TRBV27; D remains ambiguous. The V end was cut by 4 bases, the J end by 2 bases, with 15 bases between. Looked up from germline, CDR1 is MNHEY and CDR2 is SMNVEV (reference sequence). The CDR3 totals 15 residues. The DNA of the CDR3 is TGTGCCAGCAGTTACGACCCGGAGAGGCCCTACGAGCAGTACTTC. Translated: CASSYDPERPYEQYF.

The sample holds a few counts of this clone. CDR3 in DNA: TGCGCCAGCAGCTTGGGACACCCTAGCAATCAGCCCCAGCATTTT. This encodes CASSLGHPSNQPQHF. The chain combines TRBV5-1 with TRBJ1-5; D not resolved. Per the germline V gene, CDR1 is SGHRS and CDR2 is YFSETQ. Trimming left V 0 bases short and J 0 bases short, with 7 bases between. The CDR3 covers 15 residues.

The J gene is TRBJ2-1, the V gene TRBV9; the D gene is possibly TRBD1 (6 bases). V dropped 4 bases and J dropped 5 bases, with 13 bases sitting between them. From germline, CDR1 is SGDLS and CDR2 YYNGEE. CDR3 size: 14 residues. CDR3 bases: TGTGCCAGCAGCCCGAGGACAGTCAACAATGAGCAGTTCTTC. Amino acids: CASSPRTVNNEQFF.

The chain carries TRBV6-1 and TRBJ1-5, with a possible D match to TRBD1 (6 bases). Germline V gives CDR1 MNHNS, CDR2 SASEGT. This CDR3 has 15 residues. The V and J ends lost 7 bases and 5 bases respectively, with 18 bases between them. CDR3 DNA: TGTGCCAGCACCCCGGGGGGCCGGGGCGATCAGCCCCAGCATTTT. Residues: CASTPGGRGDQPQHF.

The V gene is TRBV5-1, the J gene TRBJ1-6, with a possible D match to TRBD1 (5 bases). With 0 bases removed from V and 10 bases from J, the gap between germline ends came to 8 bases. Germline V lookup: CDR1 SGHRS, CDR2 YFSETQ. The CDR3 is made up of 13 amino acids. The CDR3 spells CASSLGGGSPLHF. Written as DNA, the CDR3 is TGCGCCAGCAGCTTGGGCGGGGGATCACCCCTCCACTTT.

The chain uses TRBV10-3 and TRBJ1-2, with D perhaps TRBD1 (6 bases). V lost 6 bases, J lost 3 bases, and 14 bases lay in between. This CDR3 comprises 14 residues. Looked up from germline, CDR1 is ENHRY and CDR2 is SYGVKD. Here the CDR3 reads CAISHRDSDYGYTF. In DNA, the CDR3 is TGTGCCATCAGCCACAGGGATTCGGACTATGGCTACACCTTC.

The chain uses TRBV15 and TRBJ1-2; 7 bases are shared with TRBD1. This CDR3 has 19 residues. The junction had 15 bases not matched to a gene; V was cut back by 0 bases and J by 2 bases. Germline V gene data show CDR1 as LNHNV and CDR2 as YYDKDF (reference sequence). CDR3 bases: TGTGCCACCAGCAGAGATTTCACAATACCGGGACAGCTAAACTATGGCTACACCTTC. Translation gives CATSRDFTIPGQLNYGYTF. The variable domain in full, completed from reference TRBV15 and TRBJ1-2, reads DAMVIQNPRYQVTQFGKPVTLSCSQTLNHNVMYWYQQKSSQAPKLLFHYYDKDFNNEADTPDNFQSRRPNTSFCFLDIRSPGLGDTAMYLCATSRDFTIPGQLNYGYTFGSGTRLTVV.

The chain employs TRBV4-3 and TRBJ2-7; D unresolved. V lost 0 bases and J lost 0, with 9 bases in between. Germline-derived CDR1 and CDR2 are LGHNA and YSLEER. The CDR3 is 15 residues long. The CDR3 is CASSQEFTDSYEQYF. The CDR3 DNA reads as TGCGCCAGCAGCCAAGAATTTACAGACTCCTACGAGCAGTACTTC.

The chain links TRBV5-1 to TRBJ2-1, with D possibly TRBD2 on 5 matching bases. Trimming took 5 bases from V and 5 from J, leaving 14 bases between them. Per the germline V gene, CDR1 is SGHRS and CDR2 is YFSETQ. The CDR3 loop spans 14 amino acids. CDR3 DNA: TGCGCCAGCAGGAGGGTGCCAGACAACAATGAGCAGTTCTTC. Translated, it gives CASRRVPDNNEQFF.

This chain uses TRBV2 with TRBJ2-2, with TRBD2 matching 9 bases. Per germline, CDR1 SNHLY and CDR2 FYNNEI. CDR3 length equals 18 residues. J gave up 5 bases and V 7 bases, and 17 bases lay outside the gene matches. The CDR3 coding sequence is TGTGCCAGCAAACCCCCTCCACGCGGGGGGGTTGGAACCGGGGAGCTGTTTTTT. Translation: CASKPPPRGGVGTGELFF.

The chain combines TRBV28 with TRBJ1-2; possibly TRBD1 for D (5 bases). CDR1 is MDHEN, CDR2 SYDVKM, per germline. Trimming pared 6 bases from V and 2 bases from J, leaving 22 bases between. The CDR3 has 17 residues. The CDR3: CASRGGEAGASNYGYTF. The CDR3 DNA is TGTGCCAGCAGGGGAGGCGAGGCCGGGGCGTCGAACTATGGCTACACCTTC.

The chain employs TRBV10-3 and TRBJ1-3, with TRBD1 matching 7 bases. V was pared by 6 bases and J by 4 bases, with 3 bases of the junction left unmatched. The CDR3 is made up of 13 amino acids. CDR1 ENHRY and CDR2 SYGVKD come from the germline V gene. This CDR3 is CAISGTDGNTIYF. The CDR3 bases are TGTGCCATCAGCGGGACAGACGGAAACACCATATATTTT.

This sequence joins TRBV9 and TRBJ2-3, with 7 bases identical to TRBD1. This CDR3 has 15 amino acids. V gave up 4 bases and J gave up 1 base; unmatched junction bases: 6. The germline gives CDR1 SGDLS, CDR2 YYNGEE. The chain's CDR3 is CASSLRGSGTDTQYF. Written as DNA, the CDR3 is TGTGCCAGCAGCCTCAGGGGGAGTGGCACAGATACGCAGTATTTT.

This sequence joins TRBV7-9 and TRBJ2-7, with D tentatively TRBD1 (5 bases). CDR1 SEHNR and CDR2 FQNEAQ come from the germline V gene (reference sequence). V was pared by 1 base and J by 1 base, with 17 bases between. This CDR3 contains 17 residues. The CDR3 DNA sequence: TGTGCCAGCAGCTTAGTGGGTTATGGACACGAATCCTACGAGCAGTACTTC. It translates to CASSLVGYGHESYEQYF.

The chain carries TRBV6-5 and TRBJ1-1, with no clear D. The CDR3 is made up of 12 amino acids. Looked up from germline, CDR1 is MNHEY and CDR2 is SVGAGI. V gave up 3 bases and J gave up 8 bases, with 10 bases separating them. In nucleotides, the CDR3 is TGTGCCAGCAGTTATGGGCCAGAAGAAGCTTTCTTT. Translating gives CASSYGPEEAFF.